This entry lists 9 T cell receptor beta chains sequenced from one sample in a study of cytomegalovirus exposure and HLA in healthy donors. The primer mix had 60 Vbeta and 13 Jbeta primers. The data were produced by immunoSEQ multiplex PCR, yet TCRdb's version contains in-frame clones alone and is incomplete. The sample shows 110,000 or so clones, approximately 76% of them seen only once. The specimen was PBMCs. These receptors originate from a man between 50 and 59 years old in good health and CMV-seropositive.

The chain employs TRBV19 and TRBJ1-4, with D possibly TRBD1 on 5 matching bases. Germline lookup yields CDR1 LNHDA and CDR2 SQIVND (reference sequence). This CDR3 region has 19 residues. Between the trimmed V and J ends, which lost 6 bases and 0 bases, there was a span of 23 bases. As DNA, the CDR3 is TGTGCCAGTAGGACCGGGCAGGGACTTTCACATCCAACTAATGAAAAACTGTTTTTT. It codes for CASRTGQGLSHPTNEKLFF.

The V gene is TRBV4-2, the J gene TRBJ2-7; 10 positions agree with TRBD2. The CDR3 runs 15 residues. Trimming removed 4 bases from V and 7 bases from J; junction bases left unmatched: 10. The germline V gene has CDR1 LGHNA and CDR2 YNFKEQ. For the CDR3, the DNA is TGTGCCAGCAGCCCCAAAGAGCGGGAGGGCCAGGAGCAGTACTTC. Protein product: CASSPKEREGQEQYF.

V usage is TRBV4-2 and J usage is TRBJ2-5; possible D gene TRBD1, 6 bases. CDR1 LGHNA and CDR2 YNFKEQ come from the germline V gene. The CDR3 is made up of 13 amino acids. V lost 5 bases and J 3 bases, leaving 10 bases between the germline ends. CDR3 amino acids: CASSKNREETQYF. The CDR3 region has the DNA TGTGCCAGCAGCAAAAACAGGGAAGAGACCCAGTACTTC.

V usage is TRBV28 and J usage is TRBJ2-1, with TRBD1 as a possible D gene (6 bases). Trimming took off 5 bases at V and 6 bases at J, with 14 bases between the two ends. The germline CDR1 and CDR2 sequences are MDHEN and SYDVKM. There are 14 residues in the CDR3. CDR3 nucleotides: TGTGCCAGCAGTCCACTTCAGGGGTCCAATGAGCAGTTCTTC. It encodes CASSPLQGSNEQFF.

The chain combines TRBV6-1 with TRBJ2-1; D uncertain. Trimming stripped 2 bases from V and 5 bases from J, with 13 bases between. Looked up from germline, CDR1 is MNHNS and CDR2 is SASEGT. This CDR3 has 15 amino acids. This CDR3 reads CASSETPSTNNEQFF. In nucleotides, the CDR3 is TGTGCCAGCAGTGAAACCCCTTCAACTAACAATGAGCAGTTCTTC.

This sequence joins TRBV18 and TRBJ1-2, with D unclear. Trimming stripped 0 bases from V and 3 bases from J, with 8 bases between. The CDR3 spans 14 residues. Germline V gene lookup returns CDR1 KGHSH and CDR2 LQKENI. The CDR3 reads CASSPPRDYYGYTF. The CDR3, as DNA: TGTGCCAGCTCACCACCGCGGGATTACTATGGCTACACCTTC.

The chain uses TRBV29-1 and TRBJ1-3; 10 bases are shared with TRBD1. Germline-derived CDR1 and CDR2 are SQVTM and ANQGSEA. J was trimmed by 0 bases and V by 1 base; bases with no gene match: 3. This CDR3 spans 16 amino acids. The CDR3 spells CSVEARDRGSGNTIYF. In nucleotides, the CDR3 is TGCAGCGTTGAAGCTCGGGACAGGGGCTCTGGAAACACCATATATTTT.

In its sample, this clone was seen a few times. This chain connects TRBV28 to TRBJ1-4; maybe TRBD1 (6 bases). CDR1 and CDR2 from the germline V gene are MDHEN and SYDVKM. The CDR3 runs 13 residues. Trimming stripped 6 bases from V and 8 bases from J, with 13 bases between. The CDR3 loop reads CASRGAGLEKLFF. The CDR3 coding sequence is TGTGCCAGCAGGGGGGCCGGGCTCGAAAAACTGTTTTTT.

The chain recombines TRBV19 with TRBJ1-3; 8 bases map to TRBD1. V lost 4 bases, J lost 2 bases, and 7 bases stayed unmatched. The V gene's germline CDR1 is LNHDA and CDR2 SQIVND (reference sequence). This CDR3 contains 16 residues. CDR3 sequence: CASSSSSGGPGNTIYF. CDR3 DNA: TGTGCCAGTAGTAGCAGTTCAGGGGGCCCTGGAAACACCATATATTTT.